This T cell receptor (beta chain) is drawn from a study of CD8+CD57+ T cells in acquired aplastic anemia. Sequencing involved patients with CD8+CD57+ cell expansion previously shown by flow cytometry. Turning to this clonotype: The CDR3 does not end in the conserved phenylalanine or tryptophan, so this is likely a read error.

Germline-derived CDR1 and CDR2 are SNHLY and FYNNEI. The CDR3 spans 13 residues. Genomic DNA was employed as the template in profiling TCR beta VDJ and CDR3. TCRdb itself ran the reads through MiXCR, one entry per CDR3 protein. Of roughly 170,000 distinct CDR3 sequences listed, approximately 48% were seen once; the top ten hold approximately 13%. Sequenced input: sorted CD4+, CD8+, or CD8+CD57+ T cells (not recorded which) from PBMCs. The receptor comes from a human donor with aplastic anemia. This chain links TRBV2 with TRBJ1-5, with D uncertain. The CDR3 spells CAISESSNQPQHI. Here the CDR3 DNA reads TGTGCCATCAGTGAGTCAAGCAATCAGCCCCAGCATATT.